The T cell receptor beta chain described here comes from a study of blood T cell repertoires in COVID-19. This CDR3 is 11 amino acids long. V shed 7 bases and J shed 12 bases, with 13 bases lying between them. Per the germline V gene, CDR1 is MRHNA and CDR2 is SNTAGT. Only in-frame clones appear in the TCRdb table, and some are missing; sequencing was by immunoSEQ multiplex PCR. The sample records approximately 240,000 clones, approximately 86% being singletons. The gene calls are TRBV6-4 and TRBJ2-1; a weak D match, TRBD1 (6 bases). Material: PBMCs or T cells enriched from blood (not recorded which). This clonotype originated in a woman between 25 and 40 years old with acute COVID-19. CDR3 loop: CASKGTGSQFF. The CDR3 coding sequence is TGTGCCAGCAAAGGAACAGGGTCGCAGTTCTTC.